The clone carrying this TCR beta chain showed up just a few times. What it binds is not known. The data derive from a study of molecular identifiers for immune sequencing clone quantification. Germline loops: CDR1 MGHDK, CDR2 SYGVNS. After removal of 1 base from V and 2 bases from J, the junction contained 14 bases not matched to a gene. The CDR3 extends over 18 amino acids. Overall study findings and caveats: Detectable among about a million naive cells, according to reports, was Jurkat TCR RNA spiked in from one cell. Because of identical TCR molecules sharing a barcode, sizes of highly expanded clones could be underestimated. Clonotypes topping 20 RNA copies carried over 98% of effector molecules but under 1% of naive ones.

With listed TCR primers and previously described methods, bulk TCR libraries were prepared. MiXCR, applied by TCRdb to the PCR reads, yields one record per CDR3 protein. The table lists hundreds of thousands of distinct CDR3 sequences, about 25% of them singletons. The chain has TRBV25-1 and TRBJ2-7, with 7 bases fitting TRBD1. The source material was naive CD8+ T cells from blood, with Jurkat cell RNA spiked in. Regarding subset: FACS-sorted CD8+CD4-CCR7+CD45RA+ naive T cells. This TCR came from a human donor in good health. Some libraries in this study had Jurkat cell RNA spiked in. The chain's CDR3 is CASSELATLGTVPYEQYF. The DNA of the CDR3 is TGTGCCAGCAGTGAATTGGCCACCCTGGGGACAGTCCCCTACGAGCAGTACTTC.